This T cell receptor (beta chain) was sequenced during a study of blood T cell repertoires in COVID-19. In the study overall: Donors in the United States, Italy and Spain gave samples during acute or convalescent COVID-19. From T cells, B-cell-depleted T cells, or PBMCs came the material, which was cDNA or gDNA.

Trimming pared 3 bases from V and 5 bases from J, leaving 13 bases between. The CDR3 runs 14 residues. Germline-derived CDR1 and CDR2 are LNHDA and SQIVND (reference sequence). Per the study methods: Estimation of nucleated cell counts relied on the amplification of reference gene primers. Generated by immunoSEQ multiplex PCR, the TCRdb table keeps only in-frame clones and is missing some. V and J calls plus clone size are reproduced from that table; the DNA served to infer D and trimming. This sample has about 140,000 clones, with 84% found just once. The sequence was collected from a human donor in a cohort sampled during active COVID-19. V gene TRBV19 combines with J gene TRBJ1-1; weak D call: TRBD1 (5 bases). Sequenced: peripheral blood. The CDR3 here is CASSIFGGGTEAFF. The CDR3 coding sequence is TGTGCCAGTAGTATTTTCGGGGGAGGAACTGAAGCTTTCTTT.